One sample yielded the 8 T cell receptor beta chains listed below, sequenced in a study of cytotoxic CD8 clonotypes in ibrutinib-treated CLL. Profiled with immunoSEQ multiplex PCR; TCRdb holds only in-frame clones, not every one. Of around 310,000 clones listed, almost 80% are singletons. The material was PBMCs, obtained before ibrutinib treatment. The source of these receptors is a human donor with chronic lymphocytic leukemia.

The gene calls are TRBV15 and TRBJ2-7, with D possibly TRBD2 on 7 matching bases. The length of the CDR3 is 14 residues. Trimming removed 0 bases from V and 2 bases from J, with 8 bases in between. Per the germline V gene, CDR1 is LNHNV and CDR2 is YYDKDF (reference sequence). CDR3 amino acids: CATSREGGPYEQYF. CDR3 bases: TGTGCCACCAGCAGAGAGGGGGGGCCCTACGAGCAGTACTTC.

This clone was recorded once. The CDR3 spells CASSVSGQANTGELFF. The CDR3 DNA is TGTGCCAGCAGCGTATCTGGCCAGGCGAACACCGGGGAGCTGTTTTTT. The gene calls are TRBV9 and TRBJ2-2; D gene ambiguous. In germline, CDR1 is SGDLS, CDR2 YYNGEE. V was trimmed by 1 base and J by 0 bases, leaving 10 bases between them. This CDR3 has 16 amino acids.

The gene calls are TRBV4-1 and TRBJ2-3; tentatively, D is TRBD1 (5 bases). The CDR3 extends over 16 amino acids. V shed 3 bases and J shed 0 bases, with 13 bases lying between them. The germline V gene has CDR1 MGHRA and CDR2 YSYEKL. The CDR3 sequence is CASSHKQYRSTDTQYF. For the CDR3, the DNA is TGCGCCAGCAGCCACAAACAATACAGGAGCACAGATACGCAGTATTTT.

This clone turned up a few times. The rearrangement uses TRBV27 and TRBJ1-4; 7 nucleotides line up with TRBD1. Looked up from germline, CDR1 is MNHEY and CDR2 is SMNVEV (reference sequence). V was pared by 5 bases and J by 8 bases, with 8 bases of the junction left unmatched. This CDR3 has 14 residues. CDR3 in DNA: TGTGCCAGCAGTCAGACAGGGTTAGGGGAAAAACTGTTTTTT. Protein sequence: CASSQTGLGEKLFF.

The rearrangement links TRBV28 to TRBJ2-7; 9 nucleotides line up with TRBD1. The V gene end was trimmed by 8 bases and the J gene end by 5 bases; junction bases not matched to a gene: 10. This CDR3 region has 14 residues. Germline V gene data show CDR1 as MDHEN and CDR2 as SYDVKM. Here the CDR3 reads CASGTGGYSDEQYF. Written as DNA, the CDR3 is TGTGCCAGCGGTACAGGGGGCTATAGTGACGAGCAGTACTTC.

The chain links TRBV7-8 to TRBJ2-7, with D unresolved. This CDR3 is 14 amino acids long. Germline CDR1 is SGHVS and CDR2 is FQNEAQ. V lost 5 bases, J lost 0 bases, and 11 bases lay in between. The CDR3 sequence: CASSPLRHSYEQYF. The CDR3 DNA reads TGTGCCAGCAGCCCACTCCGGCACTCCTACGAGCAGTACTTC.

The chain employs TRBV4-2 and TRBJ2-1; 10 bases align to TRBD2. Trimming at V came to 0 bases and at J to 8 bases, leaving 7 bases not matched to a gene. From germline, CDR1 is LGHNA and CDR2 YNFKEQ. CDR3 length: 16 residues. DNA of the CDR3: TGTGCCAGCAGCCAAGATTCGTCTAGCGGGAGCTATGAGCAGTTCTTC. Protein sequence: CASSQDSSSGSYEQFF.

This chain uses TRBV4-1 with TRBJ1-1; D uncertain. Germline CDR1 and CDR2: MGHRA and YSYEKL. The ends were cut back, 1 base at V and 1 base at J, with 4 bases in the middle. The CDR3 sequence is 13 residues long. CDR3 region: CASSQVSNTEAFF. The CDR3 DNA reads as TGCGCCAGCAGCCAAGTGTCGAACACTGAAGCTTTCTTT.